A selection of T cell receptor beta chains follows, all from one sample in a study of cytomegalovirus exposure and HLA in healthy donors. The protocol was immunoSEQ multiplex PCR, while the TCRdb copy is restricted to in-frame clones and leaves out a portion. The table records about 89,000 clones, 70% to 80% of them present only once. The sample taken for sequencing was PBMCs. Source of these receptors: a man aged 30-40 years in good health and CMV-seronegative. Each CDR3 is given with its conserved first and last residue. The order of the fields is D gene, V gene, clone size, J gene, CDR3 DNA, CDR3 protein. The D gene is left open where the match is weak. Size is stated for part of the rows, as once, few or many counts, or as a class when the clone is expanded.

d_call: -; v_call: TRBV19; clone_size: -; j_call: TRBJ2-1; cdr3_nt: TGTGCCAGTAGTATTGGCGGGAACAATGAGCAGTTCTTC; cdr3_aa: CASSIGGNNEQFF
d_call: -; v_call: TRBV27; clone_size: -; j_call: TRBJ2-1; cdr3_nt: TGTGCCAGCAGTTTCTCCGTCGGGGGTATCATTTCCTACAATGAGCAGTTCTTC; cdr3_aa: CASSFSVGGIISYNEQFF
d_call: -; v_call: TRBV27; clone_size: -; j_call: TRBJ2-7; cdr3_nt: TGTGCCAGCAGTTCCACCTTGAATACACGAACCTACGAGCAGTACTTC; cdr3_aa: CASSSTLNTRTYEQYF
d_call: TRBD2; v_call: TRBV19; clone_size: -; j_call: TRBJ2-1; cdr3_nt: TGTGCCAGTAGTGAAACTAGCGGAGCCTACAATGAGCAGTTCTTC; cdr3_aa: CASSETSGAYNEQFF
d_call: TRBD1; v_call: TRBV14; clone_size: -; j_call: TRBJ1-1; cdr3_nt: TGTGCCAGCAGCCGCAACCCGGGACAGGGGAACACTGAAGCTTTCTTT; cdr3_aa: CASSRNPGQGNTEAFF
d_call: -; v_call: TRBV5-5; clone_size: few; j_call: TRBJ2-7; cdr3_nt: TGTGCCAGCAGCTTGGTTGAGTGGGCCGTCGAGCAGTACTTC; cdr3_aa: CASSLVEWAVEQYF
d_call: TRBD1; v_call: TRBV30; clone_size: -; j_call: TRBJ1-2; cdr3_nt: TGTGCCTGGAGTGTGAAGGGGGCCTCTATAAAGACCTTC; cdr3_aa: CAWSVKGASIKTF
d_call: TRBD2; v_call: TRBV4-2; clone_size: -; j_call: TRBJ2-3; cdr3_nt: TGTGCCAGCAGCCAACTCAGCGGGGGGGCGACAGATACGCAGTATTTT; cdr3_aa: CASSQLSGGATDTQYF
d_call: -; v_call: TRBV6-1; clone_size: -; j_call: TRBJ1-2; cdr3_nt: TGTGCCAGCAGTGAATGGGTGAGGGTATTGGACTATGGCTACACCTTC; cdr3_aa: CASSEWVRVLDYGYTF
d_call: TRBD2; v_call: TRBV7-9; clone_size: -; j_call: TRBJ2-7; cdr3_nt: TGTGCCAGCAGCTTGGGACTAGCTCGCGAGCAGTACTTC; cdr3_aa: CASSLGLAREQYF
d_call: -; v_call: TRBV5-6; clone_size: -; j_call: TRBJ2-7; cdr3_nt: TGTGCCAGCAGCTCCGGGTCTCCCTACGAGCAGTACTTC; cdr3_aa: CASSSGSPYEQYF
d_call: TRBD2; v_call: TRBV6-5; clone_size: -; j_call: TRBJ2-3; cdr3_nt: TGTGCCAGCAGTTACGAGGGACTAATCACAAATACGCAGTATTTT; cdr3_aa: CASSYEGLITNTQYF
d_call: -; v_call: TRBV7-8; clone_size: -; j_call: TRBJ1-1; cdr3_nt: TGTGCCAGCAGCTTAGCGCTACGGGGAAGGGGGACTGAAGCTTTCTTT; cdr3_aa: CASSLALRGRGTEAFF
d_call: -; v_call: TRBV19; clone_size: -; j_call: TRBJ1-2; cdr3_nt: TGTGCCAGTGGTATAGGAGGTGGCGGCTACACCTTC; cdr3_aa: CASGIGGGGYTF
d_call: -; v_call: TRBV19; clone_size: once; j_call: TRBJ1-1; cdr3_nt: TGTGCCAGTAGTATCCGCGCAGGGGAAACTGAAGCTTTCTTT; cdr3_aa: CASSIRAGETEAFF
d_call: -; v_call: TRBV27; clone_size: once; j_call: TRBJ2-2; cdr3_nt: TGTGCCAGCAGCCCTGGGGCGTTCGGGGAGCTGTTTTTT; cdr3_aa: CASSPGAFGELFF
d_call: -; v_call: TRBV4-2; clone_size: -; j_call: TRBJ2-3; cdr3_nt: TGTGCCAGCAGCCAAGATCGAGATACGCAGTATTTT; cdr3_aa: CASSQDRDTQYF
d_call: TRBD1; v_call: TRBV19; clone_size: -; j_call: TRBJ2-2; cdr3_nt: TGTGCCAGTAGTATAGGCGGACAGGGGAACACCGGGGAGCTGTTTTTT; cdr3_aa: CASSIGGQGNTGELFF
d_call: TRBD2; v_call: TRBV5-6; clone_size: -; j_call: TRBJ2-1; cdr3_nt: TGTGCCAGCAGCTTGGTGTCCAGCGGGAACTACAATGAGCAGTTCTTC; cdr3_aa: CASSLVSSGNYNEQFF
d_call: TRBD1; v_call: TRBV2; clone_size: -; j_call: TRBJ2-3; cdr3_nt: TGTGCCAGCAGTGGGAGACAGGGAGCAGATACGCAGTATTTT; cdr3_aa: CASSGRQGADTQYF
d_call: -; v_call: TRBV28; clone_size: -; j_call: TRBJ1-2; cdr3_nt: TGTGCCAGCAGTTCCTCTGGAGTCAGAGCGGGTGGCTACACCTTC; cdr3_aa: CASSSSGVRAGGYTF
d_call: -; v_call: TRBV5-8; clone_size: -; j_call: TRBJ2-3; cdr3_nt: TGTGCCAGCAGCTCCTCAACTAGCACAGATACGCAGTATTTT; cdr3_aa: CASSSSTSTDTQYF